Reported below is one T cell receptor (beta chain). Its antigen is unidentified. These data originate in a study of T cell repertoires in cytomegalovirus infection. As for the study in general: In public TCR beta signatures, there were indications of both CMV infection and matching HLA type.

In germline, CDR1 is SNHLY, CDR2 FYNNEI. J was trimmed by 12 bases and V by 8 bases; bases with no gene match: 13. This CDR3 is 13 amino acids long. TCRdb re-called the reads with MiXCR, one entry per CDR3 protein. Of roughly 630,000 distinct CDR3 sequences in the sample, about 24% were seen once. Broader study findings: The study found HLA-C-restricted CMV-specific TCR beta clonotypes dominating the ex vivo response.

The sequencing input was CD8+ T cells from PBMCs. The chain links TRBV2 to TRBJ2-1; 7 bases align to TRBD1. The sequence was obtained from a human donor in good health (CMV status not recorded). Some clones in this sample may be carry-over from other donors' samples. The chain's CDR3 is CASPGRGWDGQFF. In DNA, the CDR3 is TGTGCCAGCCCGGGCAGGGGGTGGGATGGGCAGTTCTTC.